The 8 T cell receptor beta chains given below trace back to one sample, sequenced in a study of CD4 T cells in relation to SARS-CoV-2 and coronaviruses. Assay used: immunoSEQ multiplex PCR; TCRdb lists only in-frame clones, some missing. The sample shows some 19,000 clones, over 70% of them seen only once. The antigens for these receptors are not known. Unexposed donor CD4+ T cells date from about 2011-2019, before the COVID-19 pandemic. CD4+ T cells were isolated from the cells after 10 days of culture. Sequences were obtained from CD4+ T cells from PBMCs, cultured in vitro. The receptors here all came from a human donor in good health.

The chain joins TRBV30 to TRBJ1-5; 7 bases align to TRBD1. V dropped 2 bases and J dropped 3; count of bases not matched to a gene: 4. The CDR3 runs to 14 residues. Germline CDR1 is GTSNPN and CDR2 is SVGIG (reference sequence). DNA of the CDR3: TGTGCCTGGAGTAGGGGGCAGTTCAATCAGCCCCAGCATTTT. Translated, it gives CAWSRGQFNQPQHF.

The chain uses TRBV6-5 and TRBJ2-7; D remains ambiguous. Germline V gene sequence: CDR1 MNHEY, CDR2 SVGAGI. Trimming cost V 7 bases and J 4 bases, with 5 bases left between them. The CDR3 has 10 residues. CDR3 region: CASKLYEQYF. CDR3 DNA: TGTGCCAGCAAGCTGTACGAGCAGTACTTC.

This clone turned up a few times. The J gene is TRBJ1-1, the V gene TRBV7-3, with D perhaps TRBD1 (5 bases). Germline loops: CDR1 SGHTA, CDR2 FQGTGA. The CDR3 covers 13 residues. Trimming cost V 4 bases and J 7 bases, with 13 bases left between them. The DNA for the CDR3 is TGTGCCAGCAGCTCAGGAGGGGCTCGTGAAGCTTTCTTT. Translating it yields CASSSGGAREAFF. Variable domain in full (rest from reference TRBV7-3 and TRBJ1-1): GAGVSQTPSNKVTEKGKYVELRCDPISGHTALYWYRQSLGQGPEFLIYFQGTGAADDSGLPNDRFFAVRPEGSVSTLKIQRTERGDSAVYLCASSSGGAREAFFGQGTRLTVV.

The rearrangement uses TRBV11-2 and TRBJ1-1; TRBD1 agrees at 9 bases. Germline V CDR1 and CDR2: SGHAT, FQNNGV. The CDR3 runs to 15 residues. J gave up 1 base and V 4 bases, and 4 bases lay outside the gene matches. The DNA of the CDR3 is TGTGCCAGCAGCTCTTACAGGGGGCCGAACACTGAAGCTTTCTTT. Protein sequence: CASSSYRGPNTEAFF.

The chain couples TRBV5-1 to TRBJ2-1; D is perhaps TRBD2 (6 bases). Trimming took off 0 bases at V and 1 base at J, with 8 bases between the two ends. The CDR3 has 15 residues. CDR1 is SGHRS and CDR2 is YFSETQ in the germline V gene. In nucleotides, the CDR3 is TGCGCCAGCAGCTTGGCACTAGCTTCCTACAATGAGCAGTTCTTC. It is translated as CASSLALASYNEQFF.

The chain uses TRBV12-3 or TRBV12-4 and TRBJ1-3; D unclear. The V end lost 6 bases, the J end lost 0 bases, and 6 bases lay between the germline ends. CDR3 length equals 13 residues. As DNA, the CDR3 is TGTGCCAGCAGACGGAGCTCTGGAAACACCATATATTTT. Protein product: CASRRSSGNTIYF.

This clone was seen a few times. The gene calls are TRBV6-6 and TRBJ1-1; TRBD1 agrees at 9 bases. Germline CDR1 reads MNHNY; CDR2 reads SVGAGI (reference sequence). The CDR3 totals 17 residues. The V gene end was trimmed by 5 bases and the J gene end by 5 bases; junction bases not matched to a gene: 15. This CDR3 reads CASSPQIKYRGPTEAFF. CDR3 DNA: TGTGCCAGCAGTCCCCAAATTAAGTACAGGGGGCCAACTGAAGCTTTCTTT.

The V call is TRBV6-4, the J call TRBJ2-3, with 16 nucleotides matching TRBD2. V lost 4 bases, J lost 2 bases, and 12 bases stayed unmatched. CDR3 length equals 20 residues. The germline gives CDR1 MRHNA, CDR2 SNTAGT. CDR3 residues: CASSVFPSGTSGGDTDTQYF. The CDR3 region has the DNA TGTGCCAGCAGTGTCTTTCCCTCCGGGACTAGCGGGGGGGACACAGATACGCAGTATTTT.